A selection of T cell receptor beta chains follows, all from one sample in a study of blood T cell repertoires in COVID-19. The table came from immunoSEQ multiplex PCR; TCRdb's copy has only in-frame clones and leaves some out. The sample records approximately 210,000 clones, about nine tenths being singletons. The sequenced sample consisted of peripheral blood. The source is a man aged 25-45 years who had recovered from COVID-19. Each CDR3 is given with its conserved first and last residue. A D gene is named only where the DNA matches it firmly. A clone size is listed for some rows: how often the clone was seen (once, few, many), or a class if it is expanded.

V gene	J gene	D gene	clone size	CDR3 protein	CDR3 DNA
TRBV11-2	TRBJ2-3	.	.	CASSLVGGRGDTQYF	TGTGCCAGCAGCTTAGTTGGGGGCCGGGGAGATACGCAGTATTTT
TRBV10-3	TRBJ2-5	.	.	CAISLTQGPETQYF	TGTGCCATCAGTCTGACACAGGGCCCCGAGACCCAGTACTTC
TRBV3-1/TRBV3-2	TRBJ1-6	TRBD1	.	CASSLGQGFRTPLHF	TGTGCCAGCAGCCTCGGACAGGGCTTTAGGACACCCCTCCACTTT
TRBV11-2	TRBJ2-3	.	once	CASSLDRGTYTDTQYF	TGTGCCAGCAGCTTAGACCGGGGTACCTACACAGATACGCAGTATTTT
TRBV27	TRBJ1-6	TRBD1	.	CASSPQGQGYNSPLHF	TGTGCCAGCAGTCCTCAAGGACAGGGCTATAATTCACCCCTCCACTTT
TRBV12-3/TRBV12-4	TRBJ1-5	.	few	CASSLAQDQPQHF	TGTGCCAGCAGTTTAGCCCAGGATCAGCCCCAGCATTTT
TRBV6-6	TRBJ2-3	.	.	CASSYSRATDTQYF	TGTGCCAGCAGTTACTCGCGGGCTACAGATACGCAGTATTTT
TRBV7-9	TRBJ2-3	TRBD2	.	CASSPLAGTSTDTQYF	TGTGCCAGCAGCCCCCTAGCGGGGACTAGCACAGATACGCAGTATTTT
TRBV19	TRBJ2-3	TRBD2	.	CASAPGLGMTDTQYF	TGTGCCAGTGCGCCGGGACTAGGAATGACAGATACGCAGTATTTT
TRBV6-5	TRBJ1-1	TRBD1	.	CASSPGTVLAFF	TGTGCCAGCAGCCCCGGGACAGTCCTTGCTTTCTTT
TRBV5-4	TRBJ1-3	TRBD1	.	CASSSGQGKGNTIYF	TGTGCCAGCAGCTCTGGACAGGGGAAGGGAAACACCATATATTTT
TRBV14	TRBJ2-2	TRBD1	.	CASSRTGQSGRTGELFF	TGTGCCAGCAGCCGAACGGGACAGTCGGGAAGGACCGGGGAGCTGTTTTTT
TRBV15	TRBJ1-3	.	many	CATSRSVREITGNTIYF	TGTGCCACCAGCAGATCCGTCCGGGAAATTACTGGAAACACCATATATTTT
TRBV24-1	TRBJ1-1	TRBD1	.	CATKRAGGSSEAFF	TGTGCCACCAAACGGGCAGGGGGCTCATCTGAAGCTTTCTTT
TRBV15	TRBJ1-3	.	.	CATSLQGGNTIYF	TGTGCCACCAGCTTACAGGGTGGAAACACCATATATTTT
TRBV27	TRBJ2-2	.	few	CASSQGTGELFF	TGTGCCAGCAGTCAGGGGACCGGGGAGCTGTTTTTT
TRBV10-3	TRBJ2-5	.	.	CAISDNQETQYF	TGTGCCATCAGCGACAACCAAGAGACCCAGTACTTC
TRBV7-9	TRBJ1-5	.	.	CASSSVGVPQHF	TGTGCCAGCAGCTCTGTCGGGGTTCCCCAGCATTTT
TRBV5-6	TRBJ1-1	.	.	CASSLLWDTGKFNTEAFF	TGTGCCAGCAGCTTGCTTTGGGACACGGGTAAATTTAACACTGAAGCTTTCTTT
TRBV21-1	TRBJ2-5	.	.	CASTRTGDQETQYF	TGTGCCAGCACCCGGACAGGGGACCAAGAGACCCAGTACTTC
TRBV19	TRBJ1-1	TRBD1	.	CASSPRGTGGLGTEAFF	TGTGCCAGTAGTCCTCGGGGGACAGGGGGCCTGGGCACTGAAGCTTTCTTT
TRBV19	TRBJ1-6	.	.	CASSTQGGSPLHF	TGTGCCAGTAGTACGCAGGGCGGTTCACCCCTCCACTTT
TRBV12-5	TRBJ1-2	TRBD1	.	CASGFVTGTGKGWNYGYTF	TGTGCTAGTGGTTTCGTGACCGGGACAGGGAAGGGTTGGAACTATGGCTACACCTTC
TRBV3-1/TRBV3-2	TRBJ2-7	TRBD2	.	CASSQTSGSYYEQYF	TGTGCCAGCAGCCAAACTAGCGGATCCTACTACGAGCAGTACTTC
TRBV19	TRBJ1-1	.	.	CASSPEQGYPEAFF	TGTGCCAGTAGTCCGGAACAGGGATATCCTGAAGCTTTCTTT
TRBV5-1	TRBJ2-3	.	.	CASSLGGSTDTQYF	TGCGCCAGCAGCTTGGGCGGCAGCACAGATACGCAGTATTTT
TRBV9	TRBJ1-5	TRBD1	.	CASSPFTGGRGQPQHF	TGTGCCAGCAGCCCCTTTACAGGGGGCAGAGGGCAGCCCCAGCATTTT
TRBV7-9	TRBJ1-2	.	few	CASSLVGSGDGYTF	TGTGCCAGCAGCTTAGTAGGTTCGGGGGACGGCTACACCTTC
TRBV5-6	TRBJ2-1	.	.	CASSFGPGSNEQFF	TGTGCCAGCAGCTTCGGTCCGGGGTCCAATGAGCAGTTCTTC
TRBV6-5	TRBJ1-1	TRBD1	.	CASSYFQGGLTEAFF	TGTGCCAGCAGTTACTTCCAGGGGGGACTCACTGAAGCTTTCTTT
TRBV2	TRBJ1-1	.	few	CASSAYTEAFF	TGTGCCAGCAGTGCTTACACTGAAGCTTTCTTT
TRBV2	TRBJ2-2	TRBD1	once	CASRRGTANTGELFF	TGTGCCAGCAGACGAGGGACAGCGAACACCGGGGAGCTGTTTTTT
TRBV7-9	TRBJ2-7	TRBD1	.	CASSLGTGVLEQYF	TGTGCCAGCAGCTTAGGCACAGGGGTTCTCGAGCAGTACTTC
TRBV7-2	TRBJ2-5	.	.	CATAPTGRQTQYF	TGTGCCACAGCCCCGACAGGTCGGCAGACCCAGTACTTC
TRBV28	TRBJ1-2	.	.	CASSSGGATGYGYTF	TGTGCCAGCAGTTCTGGGGGGGCGACGGGCTATGGCTACACCTTC
TRBV12-3/TRBV12-4	TRBJ1-2	.	.	CASSQGRGYTF	TGTGCCAGCAGCCAGGGTCGTGGCTACACCTTC
TRBV5-1	TRBJ2-3	TRBD1	.	CASSYGQGSIDTQYF	TGCGCCAGCAGCTACGGACAGGGGTCGATAGATACGCAGTATTTT
TRBV4-3	TRBJ2-5	.	.	CASSQDSHSAETQYF	TGCGCCAGCAGCCAAGATTCACACAGTGCGGAGACCCAGTACTTC
TRBV3-1/TRBV3-2	TRBJ2-1	TRBD1	.	CASSHGTGTGGSYNEQFF	TGTGCCAGCAGCCACGGCACCGGGACAGGAGGATCCTACAATGAGCAGTTCTTC
TRBV5-1	TRBJ1-2	TRBD1	many	CASSETGVNYGYTF	TGCGCCAGCAGCGAAACAGGGGTGAACTATGGCTACACCTTC
TRBV7-6	TRBJ1-5	TRBD1	.	CASSPSRGPSINQPQHF	TGTGCCAGCAGCCCAAGCAGGGGGCCTAGTATCAATCAGCCCCAGCATTTT